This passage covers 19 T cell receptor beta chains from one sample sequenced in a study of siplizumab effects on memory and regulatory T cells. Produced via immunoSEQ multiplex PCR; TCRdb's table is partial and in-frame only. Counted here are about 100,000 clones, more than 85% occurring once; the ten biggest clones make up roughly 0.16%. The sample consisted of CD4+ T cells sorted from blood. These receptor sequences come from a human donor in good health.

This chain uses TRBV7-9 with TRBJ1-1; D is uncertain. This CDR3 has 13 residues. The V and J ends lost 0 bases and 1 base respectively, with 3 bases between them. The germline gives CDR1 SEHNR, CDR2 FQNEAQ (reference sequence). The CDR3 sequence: CASSLAGNTEAFF. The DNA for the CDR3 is TGTGCCAGCAGCTTAGCAGGGAACACTGAAGCTTTCTTT.

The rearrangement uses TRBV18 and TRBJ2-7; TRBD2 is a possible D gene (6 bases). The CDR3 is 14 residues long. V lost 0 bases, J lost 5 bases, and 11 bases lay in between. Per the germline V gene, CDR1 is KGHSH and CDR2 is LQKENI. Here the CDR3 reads CASSPPVGTHEQYF. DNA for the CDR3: TGTGCCAGCTCACCACCTGTGGGGACTCACGAGCAGTACTTC.

The CDR3 loop reads CASSPPNGGNTEAFF. The CDR3 DNA reads as TGTGCCAGCAGCCCTCCCAACGGCGGGAACACTGAAGCTTTCTTT. This chain joins TRBV6-6 and TRBJ1-1; D is unresolved. Trimming cost V 6 bases and J 1 base, with 15 bases left between them. The V gene's germline CDR1 is MNHNY and CDR2 SVGAGI (reference sequence). The CDR3 is 15 amino acids.

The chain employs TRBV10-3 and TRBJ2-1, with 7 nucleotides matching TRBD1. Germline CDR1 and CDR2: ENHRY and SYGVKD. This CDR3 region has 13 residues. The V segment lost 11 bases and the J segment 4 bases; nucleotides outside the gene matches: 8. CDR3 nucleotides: TGTGCCGCATCCGGGACAGATTACAATGAGCAGTTCTTC. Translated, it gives CAASGTDYNEQFF.

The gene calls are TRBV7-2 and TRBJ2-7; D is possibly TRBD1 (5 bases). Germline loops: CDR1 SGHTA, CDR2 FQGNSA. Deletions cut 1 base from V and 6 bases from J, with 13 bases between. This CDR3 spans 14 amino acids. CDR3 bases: TGTGCCAGCAGCTTAGAGCAGGGAATGGGCGAGCAGTACTTC. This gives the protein CASSLEQGMGEQYF.

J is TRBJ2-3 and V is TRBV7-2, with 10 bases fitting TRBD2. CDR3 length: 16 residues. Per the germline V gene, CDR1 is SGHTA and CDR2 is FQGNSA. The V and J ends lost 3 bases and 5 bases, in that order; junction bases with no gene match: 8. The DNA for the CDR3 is TGTGCCAGCAGCTTGGATAGCGGGGGGCTAGGAGATACGCAGTATTTT. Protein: CASSLDSGGLGDTQYF.

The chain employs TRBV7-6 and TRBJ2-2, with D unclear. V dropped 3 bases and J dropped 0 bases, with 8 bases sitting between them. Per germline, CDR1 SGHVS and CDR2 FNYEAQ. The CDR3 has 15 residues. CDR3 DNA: TGTGCCAGCAGCTTCCTGGGCCCGAACACCGGGGAGCTGTTTTTT. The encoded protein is CASSFLGPNTGELFF.

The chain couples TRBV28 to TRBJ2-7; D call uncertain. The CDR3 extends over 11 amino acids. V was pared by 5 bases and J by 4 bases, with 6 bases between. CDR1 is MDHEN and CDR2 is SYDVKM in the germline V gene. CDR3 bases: TGTGCCAGCAGTGTCAAATACGAGCAGTACTTC. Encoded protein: CASSVKYEQYF.

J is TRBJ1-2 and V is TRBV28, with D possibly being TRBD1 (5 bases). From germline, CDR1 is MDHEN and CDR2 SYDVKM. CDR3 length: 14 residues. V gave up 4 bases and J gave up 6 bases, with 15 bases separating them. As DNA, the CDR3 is TGTGCCAGCAGTTCCGGAGATGGGGGACATGGCTACACCTTC. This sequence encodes CASSSGDGGHGYTF.

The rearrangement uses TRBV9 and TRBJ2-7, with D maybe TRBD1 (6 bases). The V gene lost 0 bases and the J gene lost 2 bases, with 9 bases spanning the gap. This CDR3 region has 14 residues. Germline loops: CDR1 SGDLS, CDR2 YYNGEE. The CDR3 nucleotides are TGTGCCAGCAGCGTAGGACAGGCGACCTACGAGCAGTACTTC. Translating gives CASSVGQATYEQYF.

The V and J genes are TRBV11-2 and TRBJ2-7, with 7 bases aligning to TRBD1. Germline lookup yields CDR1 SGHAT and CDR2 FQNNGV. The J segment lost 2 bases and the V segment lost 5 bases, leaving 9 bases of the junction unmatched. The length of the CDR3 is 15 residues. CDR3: CASSPAPGTAYEQYF. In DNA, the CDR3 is TGTGCCAGCAGCCCTGCCCCCGGGACAGCCTACGAGCAGTACTTC.

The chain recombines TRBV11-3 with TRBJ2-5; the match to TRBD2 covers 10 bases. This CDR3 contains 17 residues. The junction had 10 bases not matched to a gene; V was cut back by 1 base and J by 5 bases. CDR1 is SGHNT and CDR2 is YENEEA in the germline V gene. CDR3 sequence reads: CASSLGLAGAEEETQYF. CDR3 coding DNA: TGTGCCAGCAGCTTAGGGCTAGCGGGGGCTGAGGAGGAGACCCAGTACTTC.

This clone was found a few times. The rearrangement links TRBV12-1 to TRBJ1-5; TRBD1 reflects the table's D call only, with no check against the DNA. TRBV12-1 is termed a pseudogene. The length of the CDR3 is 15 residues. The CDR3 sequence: CASSCWTGWDQPQHF. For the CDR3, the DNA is TGTGCCAGCAGCTGCTGGACAGGCTGGGATCAGCCCCAGCATTTT.

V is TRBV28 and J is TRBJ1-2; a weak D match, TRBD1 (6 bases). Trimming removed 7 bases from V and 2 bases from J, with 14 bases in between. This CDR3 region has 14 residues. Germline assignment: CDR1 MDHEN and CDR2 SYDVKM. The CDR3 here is CASIQGRGNYGYTF. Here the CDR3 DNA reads TGTGCCAGCATTCAAGGAAGGGGGAACTATGGCTACACCTTC.

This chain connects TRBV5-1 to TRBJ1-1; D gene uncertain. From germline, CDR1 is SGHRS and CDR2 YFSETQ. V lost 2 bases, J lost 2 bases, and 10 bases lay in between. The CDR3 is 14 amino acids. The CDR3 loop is CASSLQQPNTEAFF. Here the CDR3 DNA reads TGCGCCAGCAGCTTACAGCAACCTAACACTGAAGCTTTCTTT.

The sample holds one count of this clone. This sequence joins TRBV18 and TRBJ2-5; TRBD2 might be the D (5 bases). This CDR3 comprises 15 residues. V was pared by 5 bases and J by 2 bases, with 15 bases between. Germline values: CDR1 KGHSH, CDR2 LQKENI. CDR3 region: CASSERYGVQETQYF. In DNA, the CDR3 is TGTGCCAGCTCAGAACGGTACGGGGTACAAGAGACCCAGTACTTC.

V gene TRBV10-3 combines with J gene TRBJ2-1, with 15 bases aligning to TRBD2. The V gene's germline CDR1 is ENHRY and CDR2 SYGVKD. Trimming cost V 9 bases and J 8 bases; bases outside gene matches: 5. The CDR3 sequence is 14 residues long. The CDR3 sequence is CAIGTSGGPDEQFF. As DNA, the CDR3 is TGTGCCATTGGGACTAGCGGGGGGCCGGATGAGCAGTTCTTC.

For the CDR3, the DNA is TGTGCCAGCAGCTTTCTGGGGAGCGAGCAGTACTTC. Its protein is CASSFLGSEQYF. The chain has TRBV5-6 and TRBJ2-7; the D gene is possibly TRBD2 (5 bases). CDR3 length equals 12 residues. Trimming removed 2 bases at V and 6 bases at J, with 9 bases between. CDR1 and CDR2 from the germline V gene are SGHDT and YYEEEE.

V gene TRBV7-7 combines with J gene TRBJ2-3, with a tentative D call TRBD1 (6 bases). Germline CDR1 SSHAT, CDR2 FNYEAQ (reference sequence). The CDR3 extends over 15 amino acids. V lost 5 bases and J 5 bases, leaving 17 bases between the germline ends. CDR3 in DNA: TGTGCCAGCAGCCCAACCGGGGCAGGGGTAGATACGCAGTATTTT. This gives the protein CASSPTGAGVDTQYF.